This TCR beta chain emerged from a study of T cells in Graves' hyperthyroidism and ophthalmopathy. The hyperthyroidism was newly diagnosed and had lasted under 2 months; the patients were aged 18 to 65. Amplification yielded TCR beta CDR3 regions, with RNA transcripts as the source. Researchers ran a first-round RT-PCR on the TCR CDR3 using the HTBI primer set. Via MiXCR, TCRdb re-called the multiplex PCR reads, giving one row per CDR3 protein. The sample holds approximately 700,000 distinct CDR3 sequences; 16% are singletons and the top ten take under 10%. Ten or more counts support this clonotype. Its antigen is undetermined. The CDR3 sequence is 15 residues long. Germline assignment: CDR1 SGHNT and CDR2 YENEEA. The V and J ends lost 2 bases and 7 bases, in that order; junction bases with no gene match: 7. Study-wide results and caveats: A 13 V-J signature model discriminated ophthalmopathy versus stable hyperthyroidism.

The sample comprised blood. The chain uses TRBV11-3 and TRBJ2-1; 8 bases are shared with TRBD2. The sequence was obtained from a young man with Graves' hyperthyroidism. CDR3 sequence reads: CASSLSVAGRNEQFF. As DNA, the CDR3 is TGTGCCAGCAGCTTATCCGTAGCGGGGCGAAATGAGCAGTTCTTC.